This T cell receptor beta chain was profiled in a study of molecular identifiers for immune sequencing clone quantification. On the study more broadly: In replicates, the authors split RNA from around 18,000 or 91,000 naive CD8 cells five ways and sequenced four.

Naive CD8 libraries used about 20,000 to 1,100,000 sorted cells and 10%, 30% or 50% RNA. This clonotype was detected a few times. Its antigen is currently unknown. General observations from the study: Highly expanded clone sizes could be underestimated by identical TCR molecules sharing a barcode.

Each CDR3 protein gets one entry after TCRdb re-called the PCR reads with MiXCR. Of nearly 8,500 distinct CDR3 sequences in the sample, around a third are singletons; the top ten hold under 7%. In germline, CDR1 is KGHSH, CDR2 LQKENI. CDR3 length equals 13 residues. Trimming removed 2 bases from V and 3 bases from J, with 7 bases in between. This sequence originates from a human donor in good health. Some libraries in this study had Jurkat cell RNA spiked in. Material for sequencing was naive CD8+ T cells from blood, with Jurkat cell RNA spiked in. As for subset: FACS-sorted CD8+CD4-CCR7+CD45RA+ naive T cells. The chain joins TRBV18 to TRBJ1-1; no clear D. CDR3 amino acids: CASSPDTYTEAFF. CDR3 sequence (DNA): TGTGCCAGCTCACCAGACACATACACTGAAGCTTTCTTT.